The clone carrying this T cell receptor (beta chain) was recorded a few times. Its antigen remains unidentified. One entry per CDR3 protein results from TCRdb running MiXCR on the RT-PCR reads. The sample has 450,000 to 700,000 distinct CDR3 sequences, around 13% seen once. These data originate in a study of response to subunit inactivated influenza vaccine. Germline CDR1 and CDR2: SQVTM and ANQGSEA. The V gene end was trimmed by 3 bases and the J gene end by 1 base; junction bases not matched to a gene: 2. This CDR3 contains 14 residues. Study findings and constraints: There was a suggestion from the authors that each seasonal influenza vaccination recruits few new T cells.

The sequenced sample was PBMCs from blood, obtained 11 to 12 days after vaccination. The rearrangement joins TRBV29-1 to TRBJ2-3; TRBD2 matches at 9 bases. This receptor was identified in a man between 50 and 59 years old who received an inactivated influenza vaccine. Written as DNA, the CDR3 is TGCAGCGTTGACCCTAGCGGGGGCACAGATACGCAGTATTTT. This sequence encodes CSVDPSGGTDTQYF.